These T cell receptor beta chains were read from a single sample in a study of blood T cell repertoires in COVID-19. Produced via immunoSEQ multiplex PCR; TCRdb's table is partial and in-frame only. The data show about 50,000 clones, 85% to 90% seen once. Sample: peripheral blood. Receptors originate from a woman older than 75 with COVID-19, enrolled during active disease. The CDR3 runs from the conserved cysteine through the conserved F or W. For some rows the clone size is stated as once, few or many, or as a class when expanded; others skip it.

J gene: TRBJ1-5; V gene: TRBV5-1; clone size: NA; CDR3 protein: CASSQGGGNQPQHF
J gene: TRBJ1-1; V gene: TRBV6-5; clone size: NA; CDR3 protein: CASSPSLGGNTEAFF
J gene: TRBJ1-5; V gene: TRBV18; clone size: NA; CDR3 protein: CASSKDNSNQPQHF
J gene: TRBJ2-3; V gene: TRBV20-1; clone size: once; CDR3 protein: CSASPLAGVRGDTQYF
J gene: TRBJ1-5; V gene: TRBV6-4; clone size: once; CDR3 protein: CASSRDRAAPQHF
J gene: TRBJ1-2; V gene: TRBV5-4; clone size: NA; CDR3 protein: CASSLGLNYGYTF
J gene: TRBJ1-1; V gene: TRBV28; clone size: NA; CDR3 protein: CASRTGGLAFF
J gene: TRBJ1-2; V gene: TRBV4-1; clone size: NA; CDR3 protein: CASSQDRSLSIYGYTF
J gene: TRBJ1-1; V gene: TRBV29-1; clone size: once; CDR3 protein: CSVVGTGTGTNTEAFF
J gene: TRBJ1-3; V gene: TRBV30; clone size: NA; CDR3 protein: CAWSVLSRTGNTIYF
J gene: TRBJ2-1; V gene: TRBV11-3; clone size: NA; CDR3 protein: CASSLETGGPYNEQFF
J gene: TRBJ1-2; V gene: TRBV5-5; clone size: NA; CDR3 protein: CASSTTGVGGYTF
J gene: TRBJ2-7; V gene: TRBV19; clone size: NA; CDR3 protein: CASSIGQGGEQYF
J gene: TRBJ1-5; V gene: TRBV2; clone size: NA; CDR3 protein: CASSRGFSNQPQHF
J gene: TRBJ2-5; V gene: TRBV28; clone size: NA; CDR3 protein: CASNQQGPGETQYF
J gene: TRBJ2-7; V gene: TRBV5-1; clone size: NA; CDR3 protein: CASSWGDSYEQYF
J gene: TRBJ1-5; V gene: TRBV5-1; clone size: NA; CDR3 protein: CASSLGSGGQPQHF
J gene: TRBJ1-5; V gene: TRBV7-2; clone size: NA; CDR3 protein: CASTMRTGNQPQHF
J gene: TRBJ1-5; V gene: TRBV7-2; clone size: NA; CDR3 protein: CASSSTAGVDQPQHF
J gene: TRBJ1-2; V gene: TRBV9; clone size: once; CDR3 protein: CASSVVDRATPNYGYTF
J gene: TRBJ1-4; V gene: TRBV27; clone size: NA; CDR3 protein: CASSLRRGSNEKLFF
J gene: TRBJ2-7; V gene: TRBV5-1; clone size: once; CDR3 protein: CASSLLADLSYEQYF
J gene: TRBJ2-7; V gene: TRBV5-1; clone size: once; CDR3 protein: CASSPQGYEQYF
J gene: TRBJ2-1; V gene: TRBV2; clone size: NA; CDR3 protein: CATGGQGAINEQFF
J gene: TRBJ1-3; V gene: TRBV7-9; clone size: NA; CDR3 protein: CASSLNRAANTIYF
J gene: TRBJ2-5; V gene: TRBV4-2; clone size: NA; CDR3 protein: CASSRGTSGFQETQYF
J gene: TRBJ2-7; V gene: TRBV4-2; clone size: NA; CDR3 protein: CASRLIAESSYEQYF
J gene: TRBJ2-7; V gene: TRBV6-2/TRBV6-3; clone size: NA; CDR3 protein: CASSRRVGLAGASYEQYF
J gene: TRBJ2-1; V gene: TRBV19; clone size: NA; CDR3 protein: CASTPRGSGKGEQFF
J gene: TRBJ1-1; V gene: TRBV3-1/TRBV3-2; clone size: NA; CDR3 protein: CASSQEPGRATEAFF
J gene: TRBJ2-4; V gene: TRBV7-2; clone size: NA; CDR3 protein: CASSLGTGVKNIQYF
J gene: TRBJ1-3; V gene: TRBV27; clone size: once; CDR3 protein: CASSLDGGVGNTIYF
J gene: TRBJ2-7; V gene: TRBV6-5; clone size: NA; CDR3 protein: CASRQTGVGYEQYF
J gene: TRBJ2-2; V gene: TRBV7-3; clone size: NA; CDR3 protein: CASSPPAGGHSNTGELFF
J gene: TRBJ1-5; V gene: TRBV28; clone size: NA; CDR3 protein: CASRFLNQPQHF
J gene: TRBJ1-6; V gene: TRBV2; clone size: medium-sized; CDR3 protein: CASSEEGGQYVLPLHF
J gene: TRBJ1-5; V gene: TRBV18; clone size: NA; CDR3 protein: CASSQGAGNQPQHF
J gene: TRBJ2-2; V gene: TRBV6-5; clone size: few; CDR3 protein: CASSYRITGTGELFF
J gene: TRBJ2-7; V gene: TRBV18; clone size: NA; CDR3 protein: CASSQGTGSYEQYF
J gene: TRBJ1-5; V gene: TRBV19; clone size: NA; CDR3 protein: CASSHTGSWLQPQHF
J gene: TRBJ2-3; V gene: TRBV12-1; clone size: NA; CDR3 protein: CASSAQGLKRRGTDTQYF
J gene: TRBJ1-1; V gene: TRBV5-5; clone size: NA; CDR3 protein: CASSLWEGRAEAFF
J gene: TRBJ1-4; V gene: TRBV28; clone size: NA; CDR3 protein: CASGGRREKLFF
J gene: TRBJ2-3; V gene: TRBV9; clone size: NA; CDR3 protein: CASSVVLAGGPGDTQYF
J gene: TRBJ2-1; V gene: TRBV12-3/TRBV12-4; clone size: NA; CDR3 protein: CASSRGLARGQFF
J gene: TRBJ1-1; V gene: TRBV18; clone size: NA; CDR3 protein: CASSPDSQMNTEAFF
J gene: TRBJ2-2; V gene: TRBV4-1; clone size: NA; CDR3 protein: CASSHGPYLSAGDTGELFF
J gene: TRBJ1-3; V gene: TRBV7-6; clone size: NA; CDR3 protein: CASSPRGPGTIYF
J gene: TRBJ2-1; V gene: TRBV7-3; clone size: NA; CDR3 protein: CASSLTGDSYNEQFF
J gene: TRBJ2-2; V gene: TRBV15; clone size: NA; CDR3 protein: CATSRHRGPGELFF
J gene: TRBJ2-2; V gene: TRBV19; clone size: NA; CDR3 protein: CASSPRTSLSNTGELFF
J gene: TRBJ2-2; V gene: TRBV9; clone size: once; CDR3 protein: CASSVVVGRTGELFF
J gene: TRBJ1-2; V gene: TRBV18; clone size: NA; CDR3 protein: CASSQGDRGLVPNYGYTF
J gene: TRBJ2-2; V gene: TRBV18; clone size: NA; CDR3 protein: CASSPPTTGELFF
J gene: TRBJ1-5; V gene: TRBV18; clone size: NA; CDR3 protein: CASSPRSGNQPQHF
J gene: TRBJ2-7; V gene: TRBV5-1; clone size: NA; CDR3 protein: CASSLVPSGGSYEQYF
J gene: TRBJ1-1; V gene: TRBV4-1; clone size: NA; CDR3 protein: CASSQKSRSGDARAFF